One and the same sample provided the 24 T cell receptor beta chains below, sequenced in a study of early stage breast cancer tumors (dated by TCRdb to between 2016 and 2019). Library method: the immunoSEQ multiplex PCR assay. TCRdb re-hosts the immuneACCESS table, in-frame sequences only. Its copies lack some clones; in the studies checked, an unresolved V gene accounts for under half of them, and the cause for the rest is not known. The sample includes some 9,700 clones, with 78% observed a single time. Of the sample, 8.8% falls within the top ten clones. The sequenced material came from normal breast tissue next to the tumor. The receptors derive from a person aged 35-55 years with breast cancer.

The chain is built from TRBV4-1 and TRBJ2-1; tentatively, D is TRBD1 (5 bases). The CDR3 covers 14 residues. V was trimmed by 1 base and J by 5 bases, leaving 9 bases between them. Germline CDR1 and CDR2: MGHRA and YSYEKL. DNA for the CDR3: TGCGCCAGCAGCCAAGTCAGGGCGGACAATGAGCAGTTCTTC. As protein: CASSQVRADNEQFF.

The chain recombines TRBV5-1 with TRBJ2-7, with D perhaps TRBD1 (6 bases). The CDR3 is made up of 14 amino acids. Trimming pared 4 bases from V and 0 bases from J, leaving 11 bases between. In germline, CDR1 is SGHRS, CDR2 YFSETQ. The CDR3 loop is CASSQGHTSYEQYF. DNA of the CDR3: TGCGCCAGCAGCCAGGGACACACCTCCTACGAGCAGTACTTC.

The chain uses TRBV6-6 and TRBJ1-2, with D hard to call. The CDR3 contains 13 residues. V shed 3 bases and J shed 0 bases, with 5 bases lying between them. CDR1 is MNHNY, CDR2 SVGAGI, per germline (reference sequence). The DNA for the CDR3 is TGTGCCAGCAGTTATACAGCTAACTATGGCTACACCTTC. Its protein is CASSYTANYGYTF.

This clone has only a few counts. This chain connects TRBV7-2 to TRBJ2-7; D unresolved. Trimming left V 1 base short and J 0 bases short, with 10 bases between. Germline V gives CDR1 SGHTA, CDR2 FQGNSA. The length of the CDR3 is 15 residues. The CDR3: CASSLDRTVSYEQYF. The DNA of the CDR3 is TGTGCCAGCAGCTTAGACCGTACCGTCTCCTACGAGCAGTACTTC.

This chain uses TRBV7-8 with TRBJ2-7; D perhaps matches TRBD2 (5 bases). The germline gives CDR1 SGHVS, CDR2 FQNEAQ. Trimming took off 0 bases at V and 3 bases at J, with 12 bases between the two ends. The CDR3 is 15 amino acids. The CDR3 DNA follows: TGTGCCAGCAGCTTAGCGTTTTCGAGGGACTACGAGCAGTACTTC. This sequence encodes CASSLAFSRDYEQYF.

The rearrangement links TRBV10-2 to TRBJ2-7; D might be TRBD1 (6 bases). Germline V CDR1 and CDR2: WSHSY, SAAADI. Between the trimmed V and J ends, which lost 5 bases and 2 bases, there was a span of 13 bases. The length of the CDR3 is 14 residues. CDR3 nucleotide sequence: TGCGCCAGCAGTCCTCCGGGACATACCTACGAGCAGTACTTC. This gives the protein CASSPPGHTYEQYF.

The V gene is TRBV30, the J gene TRBJ2-3; a possible D gene is TRBD2 (5 bases). This CDR3 is 19 amino acids long. V lost 5 bases, J lost 6 bases, and 33 bases lay in between. Per the germline V gene, CDR1 is GTSNPN and CDR2 is SVGIG (reference sequence). The CDR3: CAWSTKGYDGLRRMDTQYF. DNA of the CDR3: TGTGCCTGGTCCACAAAGGGCTATGACGGACTTCGACGGATGGATACGCAGTATTTT.

This clone was observed a single time. The chain couples TRBV5-1 to TRBJ2-3; 8 bases line up with TRBD2. There are 14 residues in the CDR3. Germline V gene lookup returns CDR1 SGHRS and CDR2 YFSETQ. The J segment lost 4 bases and the V segment lost 6 bases, leaving 7 bases of the junction unmatched. CDR3 nucleotide sequence: TGCGCCAGCAACAATCGCGGGGGGTCAGATACGCAGTATTTT. The encoded protein is CASNNRGGSDTQYF.

This clone was found a few times. V is TRBV30 and J is TRBJ1-1; 9 nucleotides align to TRBD1. The CDR3 extends over 13 amino acids. V shed 8 bases and J 2 bases; nucleotides not matched to a gene: 6. CDR1 GTSNPN and CDR2 SVGIG come from the germline V gene (reference sequence). CDR3 in amino acids: CAGRDRVNTEAFF. The CDR3 DNA reads as TGTGCCGGAAGGGACAGGGTAAACACTGAAGCTTTCTTT.

This chain connects TRBV6-5 to TRBJ2-3, with 11 bases that match TRBD1. Unmatched junction bases numbered 3, after V lost 5 bases and J lost 2 bases. The CDR3 totals 15 residues. The germline gives CDR1 MNHEY, CDR2 SVGAGI. The CDR3 DNA reads TGTGCCAGCAGTGCCGGACAGGGGGCCACAGATACGCAGTATTTT. It is translated as CASSAGQGATDTQYF.

The J gene is TRBJ1-2, the V gene TRBV28, with D unclear. CDR1 is MDHEN and CDR2 is SYDVKM in the germline V gene. The V and J ends lost 1 base and 3 bases respectively, with 15 bases between them. The CDR3 contains 16 residues. CDR3 nucleotides: TGTGCCAGCAGTTTATCCTCGGGTGGTACGGACTATGGCTACACCTTC. It encodes CASSLSSGGTDYGYTF.

V usage is TRBV7-6 and J usage is TRBJ2-3; 11 bases agree with TRBD1. CDR1 and CDR2 from the germline V gene are SGHVS and FNYEAQ. V gave up 3 bases and J gave up 3 bases; unmatched junction bases: 2. This CDR3 has 15 residues. This CDR3 reads CASSFGQGATDTQYF. CDR3 DNA: TGTGCCAGCAGCTTCGGACAGGGGGCAACAGATACGCAGTATTTT.

The genes are TRBV30 and TRBJ2-3; the match to TRBD2 covers 8 bases. With 0 bases clipped from V and 4 bases from J, the junction kept 6 bases outside the gene matches. Per germline, CDR1 GTSNPN and CDR2 SVGIG (reference sequence). CDR3 length: 15 amino acids. CDR3 coding DNA: TGTGCCTGGAGTGTAGGAGCGGGAGTGGCAGATACGCAGTATTTT. Translation gives CAWSVGAGVADTQYF.

The CDR3 loop reads CASSTSNEQFF. The CDR3 bases are TGTGCCAGCAGTACGTCCAATGAGCAGTTCTTC. The chain joins TRBV25-1 to TRBJ2-1; D is unclear. CDR3 length equals 11 residues. Trimming cost V 5 bases and J 6 bases, with 5 bases left between them. The germline gives CDR1 MGHDK, CDR2 SYGVNS.

The chain recombines TRBV19 with TRBJ1-1; D not certain. Germline V CDR1 and CDR2: LNHDA, SQIVND (reference sequence). This CDR3 is built from 13 residues. V gave up 9 bases and J gave up 1 base, with 12 bases separating them. CDR3 nucleotides: TGTGCCAGCAAACCGGGCCGGAACACTGAAGCTTTCTTT. Protein sequence: CASKPGRNTEAFF.

This clone appeared once. V is TRBV11-2 and J is TRBJ2-7, with 11 bases that match TRBD1. Germline CDR1 and CDR2: SGHAT and FQNNGV. This CDR3 has 16 amino acids. V gave up 4 bases and J gave up 3 bases; unmatched junction bases: 8. The CDR3 loop reads CASSSKAGTGGYEQYF. The DNA of the CDR3 is TGTGCCAGCAGCTCCAAAGCCGGGACAGGGGGCTACGAGCAGTACTTC.

This clone came up a few times. The chain has TRBV11-3 and TRBJ2-6, with D perhaps matching TRBD2 (6 bases). CDR3 length: 17 amino acids. Germline loops: CDR1 SGHNT, CDR2 YENEEA. V lost 5 bases and J lost 0, with 14 bases in between. The CDR3 coding sequence is TGTGCCAGCAGCCCGGGGACTGCGAACTCTGGGGCCAACGTCCTGACTTTC. It codes for CASSPGTANSGANVLTF.

The DNA of the CDR3 is TGTGCCAGCAGTTACGGGACTGGGGCCAACGTCCTGACTTTC. Residues: CASSYGTGANVLTF. The chain couples TRBV6-6 to TRBJ2-6; D gene uncertain. V was cut by 2 bases and J by 2 bases, with 4 bases left in between. The CDR3 totals 14 residues. Looked up from germline, CDR1 is MNHNY and CDR2 is SVGAGI (reference sequence).

The V call is TRBV5-1, the J call TRBJ1-5, with D possibly TRBD1 on 6 matching bases. From germline, CDR1 is SGHRS and CDR2 YFSETQ. Trimming removed 3 bases at V and 3 bases at J, with 7 bases between. The CDR3 consists of 13 residues. CDR3 residues: CASSWDINQPQHF. The DNA for the CDR3 is TGCGCCAGCAGCTGGGACATCAATCAGCCCCAGCATTTT.

The V and J genes are TRBV9 and TRBJ2-1, with 10 bases lining up with TRBD1. The V gene's germline CDR1 is SGDLS and CDR2 YYNGEE. The CDR3 has 15 residues. V lost 4 bases and J lost 5; bases outside the gene matches: 6. The CDR3 bases are TGTGCCAGCAGCCACACCGGGACAGGGGACAATGAGCAGTTCTTC. It translates to CASSHTGTGDNEQFF.

The chain has TRBV6-5 and TRBJ1-2; D perhaps matches TRBD1 (6 bases). The CDR3 contains 13 residues. V was shortened by 3 bases and J by 8 bases, with 13 bases between the two germline ends. The germline gives CDR1 MNHEY, CDR2 SVGAGI. The chain's CDR3 is CASSYRNRDGYTF. The CDR3 DNA is TGTGCCAGCAGTTATAGAAACAGGGACGGCTACACCTTC.

This clone showed up just once. This chain connects TRBV6-6 to TRBJ1-1; D gene uncertain. V lost 2 bases, J lost 1 base, and 11 bases lay in between. The CDR3 loop spans 15 amino acids. Germline CDR1 is MNHNY and CDR2 is SVGAGI (reference sequence). The CDR3 nucleotides read TGTGCCAGCAGTTACGACCCCTCTGGGAACACTGAAGCTTTCTTT. As protein: CASSYDPSGNTEAFF.

The chain uses TRBV2 and TRBJ1-5; no clear D. Trimming shortened V by 2 bases and J by 6 bases, and 8 bases separated the two germline ends. Germline CDR1 and CDR2: SNHLY and FYNNEI. The CDR3 totals 13 residues. The CDR3 DNA sequence: TGTGCCAGCAGTGAATGGGGAATTCAGCCCCAGCATTTT. This codes for CASSEWGIQPQHF.

The chain recombines TRBV13 with TRBJ1-1; D remains ambiguous. This CDR3 is 14 amino acids long. V dropped 5 bases and J dropped 1 base, with 11 bases sitting between them. CDR1 PRHDT and CDR2 FYEKMQ come from the germline V gene (reference sequence). Here the CDR3 reads CASSVGSGNTEAFF. The CDR3 region has the DNA TGTGCCAGCAGCGTCGGATCCGGGAACACTGAAGCTTTCTTT.